A single sample is the source of the 2 T cell receptor beta chains below, sequenced in a study of Graves' ophthalmopathy and Graves' hyperthyroidism. RNA transcripts provided the template for amplifying TCR beta CDR3 regions. RT-PCR with HTBI primers came first, then second-round multiplex PCR. In TCRdb, the multiplex PCR reads were re-called with MiXCR into one record per CDR3 protein. The sample consists of more than 550,000 distinct CDR3 sequences, about 40% of them appearing once. Sequencing used peripheral blood. These receptors all stem from an adult man with Graves' ophthalmopathy.

The chain employs TRBV30 and TRBJ1-2, with 10 bases that match TRBD1. This CDR3 is built from 13 residues. The V segment lost 4 bases and the J segment 3 bases; nucleotides outside the gene matches: 2. The germline gives CDR1 GTSNPN, CDR2 SVGIG (reference sequence). CDR3 protein: CAWTGQGDYGYTF. In DNA, the CDR3 is TGTGCCTGGACAGGACAGGGGGACTATGGCTACACCTTC. The full variable domain, completed using reference TRBV30 and TRBJ1-2, is SQTIHQWPATLVQPVGSPLSLECTVEGTSNPNLYWYRQAAGRGLQLLFYSVGIGQISSEVPQNLSASRPQDRQFILSSKKLLLSDSGFYLCAWTGQGDYGYTFGSGTRLTVV.

The genes are TRBV10-3 and TRBJ2-7; D is perhaps TRBD2 (5 bases). The CDR3 runs 14 residues. The germline V and J ends were trimmed by 2 bases and 7 bases, with 15 bases remaining between them. Germline CDR1 is ENHRY and CDR2 is SYGVKD. The CDR3 nucleotides are TGTGCCATCAGTGAGGATTCGGGGAAAGGGGAGCAGTACTTC. The encoded protein is CAISEDSGKGEQYF.